The 23 T cell receptor beta chains in this list originate from one sample, sequenced in a study of shared clonotypes between healthy human individuals. This table comes from immunoSEQ multiplex PCR, and its TCRdb copy is limited to in-frame clones, with some not included. The repertoire includes under 350,000 clones, around nine tenths of them detected once, and about 17% sits in the top ten. The sequenced material came from memory CD8+ T cells sorted from blood. As for subset: CD45RO+ cells pooled with CCR7-negative TemRA cells. The receptors were gathered from a man aged 18 to 29 in good health.

This clone was seen a single time. This chain joins TRBV29-1 and TRBJ2-1, with TRBD1 matching 7 bases. This CDR3 spans 15 amino acids. V shed 0 bases, J shed 4 bases, and the junction held 6 bases outside the gene matches. Germline CDR1 SQVTM, CDR2 ANQGSEA. The CDR3 reads CSVEEPWTGYNEQFF. The CDR3 nucleotides are TGCAGCGTTGAAGAACCCTGGACAGGTTACAATGAGCAGTTCTTC.

This clone was recorded only once. The J gene is TRBJ2-1, the V gene TRBV28; TRBD1 matches at 8 bases. This CDR3 is built from 16 residues. Per the germline V gene, CDR1 is MDHEN and CDR2 is SYDVKM. The J segment lost 8 bases and the V segment lost 4 bases, leaving 13 bases of the junction unmatched. The CDR3 bases are TGTGCCAGCAGTTCAATAACCGATCAGGGGGCTCATGAGCAGTTCTTC. Residues: CASSSITDQGAHEQFF. The whole variable domain, filled in from reference TRBV28 and TRBJ2-1, reads DVKVTQSSRYLVKRTGEKVFLECVQDMDHENMFWYRQDPGLGLRLIYFSYDVKMKEKGDIPEGYSVSREKKERFSLILESASTNQTSMYLCASSSITDQGAHEQFFGPGTRLTVL.

V gene TRBV7-9 combines with J gene TRBJ2-7; D is perhaps TRBD2 (6 bases). CDR1 SEHNR and CDR2 FQNEAQ come from the germline V gene (reference sequence). With 4 bases removed from V and 3 bases from J, the gap between germline ends came to 16 bases. The CDR3 length is 15 residues. The CDR3 reads CASSSFGGEYYEQYF. CDR3 nucleotide sequence: TGTGCCAGCAGCTCCTTCGGCGGGGAATACTACGAGCAGTACTTC.

The V call is TRBV7-3, the J call TRBJ2-5; 16 positions agree with TRBD2. The CDR3 spans 20 residues. V lost 2 bases and J lost 5; bases outside the gene matches: 14. Germline CDR1 and CDR2: SGHTA and FQGTGA. The CDR3 here is CASSLAHTGTSGGDLETQYF. In DNA, the CDR3 is TGTGCCAGCAGCTTAGCCCACACCGGGACTAGCGGGGGGGACTTGGAGACCCAGTACTTC.

The rearrangement joins TRBV7-2 to TRBJ1-2; D gene unclear. The CDR3 spans 13 residues. Trimming pared 3 bases from V and 4 bases from J, leaving 9 bases between. The germline gives CDR1 SGHTA, CDR2 FQGNSA. CDR3 amino acids: CASSFGDLYGYTF. DNA for the CDR3: TGTGCCAGCAGCTTCGGGGATCTCTATGGCTACACCTTC.

This clone has a count of ten or more. The rearrangement uses TRBV29-1 and TRBJ2-4; TRBD2 matches 7 bases. The germline V gene has CDR1 SQVTM and CDR2 ANQGSEA. Germline trimming cut 7 bases from V and 2 bases from J; bases unmatched to any gene: 5. This CDR3 comprises 13 residues. DNA for the CDR3: TGCAGCGGGAGGGAGGGGACCAAAAACATTCAGTACTTC. Its protein is CSGREGTKNIQYF.

The chain combines TRBV13 with TRBJ2-7, with TRBD1 identical over 8 bases. The CDR3 has 15 amino acids. Germline V gene lookup returns CDR1 PRHDT and CDR2 FYEKMQ (reference sequence). V shed 5 bases, J shed 2 bases, and the junction held 8 bases outside the gene matches. CDR3 residues: CASSRTDRAPYEQYF. In DNA form, the CDR3 reads TGTGCCAGCAGCCGCACGGACAGGGCCCCCTACGAGCAGTACTTC.

V and J are TRBV10-2 and TRBJ2-1; 8 bases agree with TRBD2. The CDR3 has 14 residues. Trimming cost V 2 bases and J 3 bases; bases outside gene matches: 0. Germline V gives CDR1 WSHSY, CDR2 SAAADI. CDR3 sequence (DNA): TGCGCCAGCAGTGAGCTAGCGGGCTACAATGAGCAGTTCTTC. It yields the protein CASSELAGYNEQFF.

A remark on this clone: At one end the junction does not follow the germline gene, possibly because of a read error. The chain recombines TRBV6-5 with TRBJ2-7; TRBD2 matches at 7 bases. Looked up from germline, CDR1 is MNHEY and CDR2 is SVGAGI. This CDR3 contains 14 residues. The CDR3 spells CAISVSGSPFEQYF. The CDR3, as DNA: TGTGCCATCAGTGTTAGCGGGTCCCCATTCGAGCAGTACTTC.

This chain links TRBV6-5 with TRBJ1-6, with D perhaps TRBD1 (6 bases). V dropped 7 bases and J dropped 9 bases, with 16 bases sitting between them. The CDR3 loop spans 14 amino acids. Germline lookup yields CDR1 MNHEY and CDR2 SVGAGI. The CDR3 region is CASNPVGGGSPLHF. CDR3 bases: TGTGCCAGCAATCCCGTGGGAGGGGGTTCACCCCTCCACTTT.

This clone was seen only a few times. This chain links TRBV7-9 with TRBJ2-5; D remains unclear. CDR3 size: 16 residues. CDR1 and CDR2 from the germline V gene are SEHNR and FQNEAQ (reference sequence). Trimming stripped 5 bases from V and 7 bases from J, with 23 bases between. In nucleotides, the CDR3 is TGTGCCAGCAGCACCCCTCGTGATCCGGGCTTTGGGACCCAGTACTTC. Protein: CASSTPRDPGFGTQYF.

This clone has just one count. This chain connects TRBV28 to TRBJ1-5; a possible D gene is TRBD1 (5 bases). Between the trimmed V and J ends, which lost 2 bases and 4 bases, there was a span of 12 bases. The CDR3 runs to 15 residues. Germline loops: CDR1 MDHEN, CDR2 SYDVKM. CDR3 region: CASSLEAGENQPQHF. The CDR3 DNA follows: TGTGCCAGCAGTTTAGAAGCGGGGGAGAATCAGCCCCAGCATTTT.

The chain employs TRBV13 and TRBJ2-7; 7 positions match TRBD1. The V and J ends lost 5 bases and 6 bases, in that order; junction bases with no gene match: 7. This CDR3 has 13 residues. CDR1 is PRHDT, CDR2 FYEKMQ, per germline (reference sequence). The CDR3 loop reads CASSPNDRVEQYF. The DNA of the CDR3 is TGTGCCAGCAGCCCAAACGACAGGGTCGAGCAGTACTTC.

This clone was counted a few times. The chain recombines TRBV6-1 with TRBJ1-4, with D possibly TRBD1 on 5 matching bases. V lost 2 bases to trimming and J lost 7 bases, with 14 bases between them. Germline V lookup: CDR1 MNHNS, CDR2 SASEGT. CDR3 length equals 15 residues. The CDR3 DNA is TGTGCCAGCAGTGAAAGGGATGGGGCGGCTGAAAAACTGTTTTTT. Its translation: CASSERDGAAEKLFF.

On this clone itself: The sample holds other DNA sequences that translate to the same CDR3. The chain couples TRBV13 to TRBJ1-3; 7 bases are a match to TRBD1. Germline V gene data show CDR1 as PRHDT and CDR2 as FYEKMQ (reference sequence). CDR3 length equals 14 residues. The V segment lost 1 base and the J segment 4 bases; nucleotides outside the gene matches: 1. CDR3 nucleotide sequence: TGTGCCAGCAGCTTAGAAGGGGGCGGAAACACCATATATTTT. Its protein is CASSLEGGGNTIYF.

The chain is built from TRBV7-9 and TRBJ2-7; D is undetermined. Germline V gene data show CDR1 as SEHNR and CDR2 as FQNEAQ (reference sequence). V lost 11 bases and J lost 3, with 8 bases in between. The CDR3 runs 10 residues. The CDR3 reads CALTCYEQYF. The DNA for the CDR3 is TGTGCCTTGACGTGCTACGAGCAGTACTTC.

This clone was observed a few times. The V and J genes are TRBV5-4 and TRBJ2-7; D might be TRBD1 or TRBD2, each matching 5 bases. Between the trimmed V and J ends, which lost 3 bases and 3 bases, there was a span of 16 bases. This CDR3 is built from 15 residues. Germline assignment: CDR1 SGHNT and CDR2 YYREEE (reference sequence). This CDR3 is CASSSNRPGIYEQYF. CDR3 nucleotides: TGTGCCAGCAGCTCCAACAGGCCCGGGATCTACGAGCAGTACTTC.

J is TRBJ2-7 and V is TRBV27, with D unresolved. CDR1 MNHEY and CDR2 SMNVEV come from the germline V gene (reference sequence). The CDR3 is 16 residues long. Deletions cut 5 bases from V and 2 bases from J, with 19 bases between. CDR3 sequence reads: CASSPSDGEVPYEQYF. The CDR3 DNA follows: TGTGCCAGCAGTCCATCGGATGGGGAAGTCCCCTACGAGCAGTACTTC.

In its sample, this clone was seen a few times. The rearrangement links TRBV4-2 to TRBJ2-4; 16 bases are shared with TRBD2. The CDR3 spans 17 residues. J was trimmed by 7 bases and V by 4 bases; bases with no gene match: 7. Germline V gives CDR1 LGHNA, CDR2 YNFKEQ. As DNA, the CDR3 is TGTGCCAGCAGCCTAGGGACTAGCGGGGGGGCCTTGAACATTCAGTACTTC. Protein sequence: CASSLGTSGGALNIQYF.

The chain couples TRBV6-1 to TRBJ2-3, with D perhaps TRBD1 (5 bases). Germline CDR1 is MNHNS and CDR2 is SASEGT. V shed 2 bases and J shed 2 bases, with 14 bases lying between them. The CDR3 totals 16 residues. Here the CDR3 DNA reads TGTGCCAGCAGTGAACTGATGGGGCTCGTCACAGATACGCAGTATTTT. This sequence encodes CASSELMGLVTDTQYF.

V usage is TRBV9 and J usage is TRBJ2-4; 7 nucleotides match TRBD2. Germline V CDR1 and CDR2: SGDLS, YYNGEE. The CDR3 is made up of 14 amino acids. V lost 0 bases and J lost 7; bases outside the gene matches: 4. The CDR3 bases are TGTGCCAGCAGCGTAGGGGAGGGGAGGAACATTCAGTACTTC. Its translation is CASSVGEGRNIQYF.

The CDR3 protein is CASSLGTGTTDTQYF. The CDR3 DNA is TGTGCCAGCAGCTTGGGGACAGGGACTACAGATACGCAGTATTTT. This chain connects TRBV7-9 to TRBJ2-3, with TRBD1 matching 9 bases. CDR1 and CDR2 (germline): SEHNR, FQNEAQ (reference sequence). The ends lost 3 bases at V and 3 bases at J; junction bases unmatched: 4. The CDR3 runs to 15 residues.

The chain combines TRBV10-3 with TRBJ2-7; possibly TRBD1 for D (6 bases). CDR1 is ENHRY and CDR2 is SYGVKD in the germline V gene. Trimming pared 7 bases from V and 2 bases from J, leaving 12 bases between. This CDR3 is 13 amino acids long. The CDR3 coding sequence is TGTGCCATCAAGGGGGACGGAGCCTACGAGCAGTACTTC. The encoded protein is CAIKGDGAYEQYF.